This T cell receptor (beta chain) came from a study of cytomegalovirus exposure and HLA in healthy donors (dated by TCRdb to 2017 to 2019). Describing the broader study: According to a later analysis, one platform produced both the 100 to 150 validation repertoires and the 670 or so repertoires of the first cohort. The study aimed to test whether signatures of past pathogen exposure could be identified by cataloging public T cell receptors. In addition to the first cohort of 650 to 800 subjects, a separate validation cohort of approximately 120 different subjects was used. High-throughput TCR immunosequencing, statistical association of individual TCRs with disease status, and machine learning were combined to predict cytomegalovirus infection status. Beyond this particular receptor, the publication reports: In vitro tests confirmed that a few of the cytomegalovirus-associated TCR beta chains recognize cytomegalovirus antigens. According to the authors, the approach could potentially be generalized to other disease states and immunological phenotypes. The classifier was reported to diagnose cytomegalovirus status with high specificity and sensitivity in both the original cohort and the validation cohort. While some public TCRs were present in many individuals, most TCR sequences turned up only very rarely across donors. A later analysis had no HLA typing for the validation cohort, so co-occurrence there was scored across all 110 or so repertoires. A total of 164 TCR beta chains were listed by the study as associated with cytomegalovirus. A later analysis found that TCRs clustered in the first cohort also tended to co-occur in the roughly 110 validation repertoires, with approximately 95% of cluster scores above 0.

This clone was seen just once. The antigen it recognizes is unknown. Per-base quality was not reported, and no clone a single base away is much larger than it. Trimming takes 3 bases from V and 4 bases from J, and the germline ends sit 14 bases apart. CDR3 length: 14 amino acids, cysteine to phenylalanine. Here the CDR3 DNA is all that survives: 42 bases in frame from base 1. Based on the germline V gene, the CDR1 and CDR2 sequences are SGHDT and YYEEEE. Library preparation was by the immunoSEQ multiplex PCR assay. The authors processed their data as follows. A statistical classification framework was built for diagnosing cytomegalovirus status from the catalog of TCR beta chain sequences. TCRdb obtained this table from immuneACCESS and retained in-frame rearrangements with V and J assigned. These tables miss some clones; where compared with another copy, unresolved V genes account for less than half of the shortfall, and the remainder is unexplained. V and J calls and clone size are as listed in that table; D and trimming were resolved from the DNA. The sample contains about 360,000 clones, 70% to 90% of them found a single time. The ten largest clones represent under 0.95% of the sample.

The donors were included in the validation cohort of over a hundred subjects, a group kept apart from the roughly 670-subject first cohort. The source material was PBMCs. This TCR was recovered from a woman aged 18-30 years in good health and CMV-seronegative. The rearranged chain carries TRBV5-6 and TRBJ2-7; TRBD1 might be the D gene, on 6 matching bases. The CDR3 loop reads CASSSADRRYEQYF. The DNA sequence is TGTGCCAGCAGCTCCGCGGACAGAAGATACGAGCAGTACTTC.